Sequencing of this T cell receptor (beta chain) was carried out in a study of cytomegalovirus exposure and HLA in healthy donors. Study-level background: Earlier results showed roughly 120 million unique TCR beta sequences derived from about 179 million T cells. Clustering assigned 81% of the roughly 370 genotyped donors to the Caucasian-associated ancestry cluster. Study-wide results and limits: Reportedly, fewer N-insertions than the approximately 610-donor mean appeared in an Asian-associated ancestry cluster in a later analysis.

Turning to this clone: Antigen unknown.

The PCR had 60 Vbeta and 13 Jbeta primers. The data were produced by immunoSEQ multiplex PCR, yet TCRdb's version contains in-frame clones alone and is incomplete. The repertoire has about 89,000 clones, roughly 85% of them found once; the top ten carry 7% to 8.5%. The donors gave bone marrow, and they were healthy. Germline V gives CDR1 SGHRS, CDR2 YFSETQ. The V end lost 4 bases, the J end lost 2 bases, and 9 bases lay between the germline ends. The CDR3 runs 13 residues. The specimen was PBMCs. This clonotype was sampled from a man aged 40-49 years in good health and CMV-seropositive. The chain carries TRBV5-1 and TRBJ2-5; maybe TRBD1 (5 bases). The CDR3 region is CASSRPGQETQYF. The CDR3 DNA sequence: TGCGCCAGCAGCCGGCCAGGGCAAGAGACCCAGTACTTC. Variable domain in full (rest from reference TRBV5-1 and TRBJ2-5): KAGVTQTPRYLIKTRGQQVTLSCSPISGHRSVSWYQQTPGQGLQFLFEYFSETQRNKGNFPGRFSGRQFSNSRSEMNVSTLELGDSALYLCASSRPGQETQYFGPGTRLLVL.